This TCR beta chain was documented in a study of T cells after yellow fever vaccination. Study-wide points: Secondary responses were weaker yet peaked faster, day 5 versus 15. The bulk population could contribute abundant contaminating clonotypes to FACS-sorted repertoires.

This clonotype was picked up many times. Antigen specificity is unknown. The V gene lost 5 bases and the J gene lost 9 bases, with 11 bases spanning the gap. The CDR3 spans 12 residues. The germline V gene has CDR1 MDHEN and CDR2 SYDVKM. By 5'RACE template switching, TCR cDNA was produced, with a universal primer site and UMIs added in the process. MiXCR, run by TCRdb on the 5' RACE reads, gives a single entry per CDR3 protein. In the table there are over 150,000 distinct CDR3 sequences, around 7% of which are singletons. The gene calls are TRBV28 and TRBJ1-5; no clear D. This TCR was sampled from a man younger than 30 who received the YFV17D yellow fever vaccine. Sample: CD4+ T cells sorted from PBMCs, taken around 5 days after the first yellow fever vaccination. In DNA form, the CDR3 reads TGTGCCAGCAGTGAGGTCCGGGCGCCCCAGCATTTT. Its translation: CASSEVRAPQHF.